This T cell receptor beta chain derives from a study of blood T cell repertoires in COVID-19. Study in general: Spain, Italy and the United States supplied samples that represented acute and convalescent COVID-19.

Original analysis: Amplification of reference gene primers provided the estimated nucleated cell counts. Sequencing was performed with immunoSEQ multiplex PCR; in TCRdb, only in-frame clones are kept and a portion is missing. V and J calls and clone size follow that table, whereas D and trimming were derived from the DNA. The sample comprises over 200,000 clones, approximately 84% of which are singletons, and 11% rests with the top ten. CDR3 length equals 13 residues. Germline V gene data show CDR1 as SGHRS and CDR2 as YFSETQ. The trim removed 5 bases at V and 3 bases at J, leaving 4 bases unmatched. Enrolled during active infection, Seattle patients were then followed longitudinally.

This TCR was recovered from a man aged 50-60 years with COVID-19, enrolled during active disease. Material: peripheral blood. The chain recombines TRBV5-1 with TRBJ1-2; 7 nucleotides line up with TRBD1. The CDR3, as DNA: TGCGCCAGCAGGCCAACAGGGGACTATGGCTACACCTTC. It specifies CASRPTGDYGYTF.